This is a list of T cell receptor beta chains from one sample in a study of identifying expanded T cells in peripheral blood. Measured with immunoSEQ multiplex PCR; TCRdb has only the in-frame clones, and not every one. Of 90,000 to 120,000 clones listed, 85% to 90% are singletons. Sequenced material: blood. Every receptor here comes from a person aged 18-70 years in good health. Both conserved end residues are part of each CDR3. The D gene is left open where the match is weak. A clone size is listed for some rows: how often the clone was seen (once, few, many), or a class if it is expanded.

size | D | J | V | CDR3 | DNA
NA | NA | TRBJ2-5 | TRBV13 | CASRLPGGQETQYF | TGTGCCAGCAGGCTGCCCGGGGGACAAGAGACCCAGTACTTC
NA | NA | TRBJ2-5 | TRBV21-1 | CASSKAPIGGPPQETQYF | TGTGCCAGCAGCAAAGCGCCTATCGGGGGGCCCCCCCAAGAGACCCAGTACTTC
NA | TRBD2 | TRBJ2-1 | TRBV28 | CASRYRLAGGYNEQFF | TGTGCCAGCAGGTACCGACTAGCGGGGGGGTACAATGAGCAGTTCTTC
NA | TRBD1 | TRBJ1-1 | TRBV29-1 | CSVEGQGSGAFF | TGCAGCGTTGAGGGACAGGGGAGTGGAGCTTTCTTT
NA | NA | TRBJ1-2 | TRBV7-8 | CASSLVFSGDYGYTF | TGTGCCAGCAGCTTAGTATTCAGCGGAGACTATGGCTACACCTTC
few | NA | TRBJ1-2 | TRBV4-2 | CASSQDSKVFPLQPNYGYTF | TGTGCCAGCAGCCAAGATTCTAAGGTTTTTCCGTTGCAACCTAACTATGGCTACACCTTC
once | NA | TRBJ1-6 | TRBV6-1 | CASSEGVGGNSPLHF | TGTGCCAGCAGTGAAGGAGTTGGGGGGAATTCACCCCTCCACTTT
NA | NA | TRBJ2-6 | TRBV6-4 | CASSDQGSGANVLTF | TGTGCCAGCAGTGACCAAGGGTCCGGGGCCAACGTCCTGACTTTC
NA | NA | TRBJ2-1 | TRBV19 | CASNEKGSSYNEQFF | TGTGCCAGTAACGAGAAAGGCAGCTCCTACAATGAGCAGTTCTTC
NA | NA | TRBJ2-7 | TRBV7-9 | CASSRLGGSSYEQYF | TGTGCCAGCAGCCGCCTGGGGGGCAGCTCCTACGAGCAGTACTTC
NA | TRBD2 | TRBJ2-3 | TRBV2 | CASNPLGTSGGAWSSRYF | TGTGCCAGCAACCCCCTCGGGACTAGCGGGGGGGCCTGGTCTTCACGGTATTTT
NA | NA | TRBJ1-4 | TRBV7-2 | CASSTGYQKLFF | TGTGCCAGCAGCACAGGTTACCAAAAACTGTTTTTT
NA | NA | TRBJ2-1 | TRBV12-5 | CASGLWGYEQFF | TGTGCTAGTGGTTTGTGGGGATATGAGCAGTTCTTC
NA | NA | TRBJ2-7 | TRBV7-9 | CASSLQGPGEQYF | TGTGCCAGCAGCTTACAGGGGCCCGGCGAGCAGTACTTC
NA | TRBD2 | TRBJ2-5 | TRBV5-6 | CASSLPTSGGETQYF | TGTGCCAGCAGCTTACCGACTAGCGGGGGGGAGACCCAGTACTTC
NA | NA | TRBJ2-2 | TRBV7-7 | CASSLAATGPGELFF | TGTGCCAGCAGCTTAGCGGCAACAGGGCCCGGGGAGCTGTTTTTT
few | NA | TRBJ1-2 | TRBV7-9 | CASSRTGDGQPSTF | TGTGCCAGCAGCCGAACGGGGGATGGGCAGCCGTCCACCTTC
NA | NA | TRBJ1-6 | TRBV5-1 | CASSLVAVGSPLHF | TGCGCCAGCAGCTTGGTGGCAGTGGGTTCACCCCTCCACTTT
NA | NA | TRBJ2-2 | TRBV9 | CASSPLGSTTGELFF | TGTGCCAGCAGCCCCCTGGGGTCAACCACCGGGGAGCTGTTTTTT
once | TRBD1 | TRBJ1-5 | TRBV7-9 | CASSLGRGPNGAQHF | TGTGCCAGCAGCTTGGGAAGGGGGCCTAACGGGGCCCAGCATTTT
NA | NA | TRBJ2-4 | TRBV29-1 | CSVGISYKNIQYF | TGCAGCGTGGGCATTAGCTACAAAAACATTCAGTACTTC
NA | NA | TRBJ1-1 | TRBV5-6 | CASTSWVWNTEAFF | TGTGCCAGCACCTCCTGGGTTTGGAACACTGAAGCTTTCTTT
NA | NA | TRBJ2-7 | TRBV6-5 | CASSYVQTYEQYF | TGTGCCAGCAGTTACGTGCAAACCTACGAGCAGTACTTC
NA | TRBD1 | TRBJ2-7 | TRBV18 | CASSPGQGGEQYF | TGTGCCAGCTCACCAGGACAGGGAGGCGAGCAGTACTTC
NA | NA | TRBJ2-1 | TRBV5-8 | CASTRDRHNEQFF | TGTGCCAGCACCCGGGACCGGCACAATGAGCAGTTCTTC
NA | NA | TRBJ1-5 | TRBV5-6 | CASSLGVRNQPQHF | TGTGCCAGCAGCTTGGGGGTCCGCAATCAGCCCCAGCATTTT
NA | TRBD1 | TRBJ2-1 | TRBV2 | CASSDEGQGPKFF | TGTGCCAGCAGTGATGAGGGACAGGGTCCGAAGTTCTTC
NA | TRBD1 | TRBJ1-2 | TRBV7-9 | CASSLGTANYGYTF | TGTGCCAGCAGCCTTGGGACAGCTAATTATGGCTACACCTTC
NA | TRBD1 | TRBJ1-2 | TRBV28 | CASSQGVRHYGYTF | TGTGCCAGCAGCCAGGGGGTGCGGCACTATGGCTACACCTTC
NA | TRBD2 | TRBJ2-1 | TRBV4-3 | CASSLAGGPAYNEQFF | TGCGCCAGCAGCTTAGCGGGGGGACCGGCCTACAATGAGCAGTTCTTC
once | NA | TRBJ2-7 | TRBV6-6 | CASSYSTWAYEQYF | TGTGCCAGCAGTTACTCGACCTGGGCCTACGAGCAGTACTTC
once | NA | TRBJ2-3 | TRBV27 | CASSLLGGTDTQYF | TGTGCCAGCAGTTTATTGGGGGGCACAGATACGCAGTATTTT
NA | NA | TRBJ1-5 | TRBV5-4 | CASSFGGQGQPQHF | TGTGCCAGCAGCTTTGGGGGGCAGGGTCAGCCCCAGCATTTT